A single sample is the source of the 18 T cell receptor beta chains below, sequenced in a study of blood T cell repertoires in COVID-19. Clones were sequenced by immunoSEQ multiplex PCR, and TCRdb holds only the in-frame ones, with some missing. Here the sample spans over 200,000 clones, 81% being singletons. Sequenced input: PBMCs or T cells enriched from blood (not recorded which). The receptors derive from a woman in her fifties or sixties with acute COVID-19.

This clone was observed once. The chain uses TRBV6-5 and TRBJ2-7; 10 bases fit TRBD2. Germline V gene data show CDR1 as MNHEY and CDR2 as SVGAGI. The J segment lost 2 bases and the V segment lost 6 bases, leaving 4 bases of the junction unmatched. The CDR3 contains 14 residues. The CDR3 loop reads CASRRTSGTYEQYF. The CDR3 nucleotides read TGTGCCAGCAGAAGGACTAGCGGAACCTACGAGCAGTACTTC.

The chain joins TRBV12-3 or TRBV12-4 to TRBJ1-5, with no clear D. This CDR3 is 13 amino acids long. With 0 bases removed from V and 7 bases from J, the gap between germline ends came to 7 bases. CDR3 nucleotide sequence: TGTGCCAGCAGTTTAGCCGGGAGCCAGCCCCAGCATTTT. Residues: CASSLAGSQPQHF.

V usage is TRBV28 and J usage is TRBJ1-4, with TRBD1 matching over 7 bases. The CDR3 totals 14 residues. Losses at the gene ends were 4 bases for V and 5 bases for J; bases not matched to a gene: 4. Germline CDR1 is MDHEN and CDR2 is SYDVKM. In DNA form, the CDR3 reads TGTGCCAGCAGTTCCGGGACAGACAATGAAAAACTGTTTTTT. Its protein product is CASSSGTDNEKLFF.

This chain links TRBV6-2 or TRBV6-3 with TRBJ1-2; possibly TRBD1 for D (6 bases). Germline lookup yields CDR1 MNHEY and CDR2 SVGEGT. V lost 4 bases and J lost 3, with 15 bases in between. This CDR3 has 15 amino acids. CDR3: CASSSRQTGHYGYTF. The CDR3 DNA is TGTGCCAGCAGTTCCCGACAGACAGGTCACTATGGCTACACCTTC.

The rearrangement links TRBV7-2 to TRBJ2-1, with TRBD2 identical over 10 bases. The V gene end was trimmed by 0 bases and the J gene end by 9 bases; junction bases not matched to a gene: 14. Germline values: CDR1 SGHTA, CDR2 FQGNSA. This CDR3 contains 18 residues. DNA of the CDR3: TGTGCCAGCAGCTTAGCCGCCAGGAAAGCGGGGGGGGTAACTGAGCAGTTCTTC. It specifies CASSLAARKAGGVTEQFF.

The chain links TRBV18 to TRBJ2-5; D perhaps matches TRBD1 (6 bases). This CDR3 comprises 14 residues. CDR1 and CDR2 (germline): KGHSH, LQKENI. V was cut by 3 bases and J by 4 bases, with 12 bases left in between. CDR3 protein: CASSPGTLGETQYF. CDR3 bases: TGTGCCAGCTCACCCGGGACATTAGGAGAGACCCAGTACTTC.

The chain employs TRBV12-3 or TRBV12-4 and TRBJ2-1; D unresolved. The CDR3 has 12 residues. The V gene lost 3 bases and the J gene lost 5 bases, with 5 bases spanning the gap. CDR3 amino acids: CASSFRDNEQFF. The CDR3 nucleotides read TGTGCCAGCAGTTTTCGGGACAATGAGCAGTTCTTC.

Only one count was recorded for this clone. This rearrangement joins TRBV11-2 to TRBJ2-1, with 12 bases that match TRBD2. CDR3 size: 19 residues. Germline V gene sequence: CDR1 SGHAT, CDR2 FQNNGV. J gave up 7 bases and V 0 bases, and 13 bases lay outside the gene matches. CDR3 nucleotide sequence: TGTGCCAGCAGCTTAGAAACTAGCGGGAGGCCAATACGCCAAAATGAGCAGTTCTTC. This sequence encodes CASSLETSGRPIRQNEQFF.

The V gene is TRBV27, the J gene TRBJ1-2, with a possible D match to TRBD1 (5 bases). Germline-derived CDR1 and CDR2 are MNHEY and SMNVEV (reference sequence). The V end was cut by 1 base, the J end by 1 base, with 13 bases between. The CDR3 runs to 16 residues. Here the CDR3 DNA reads TGTGCCAGCAGTTTATTGGGTCTAGGGGATAACTATGGCTACACCTTC. Amino acids: CASSLLGLGDNYGYTF.

This sequence joins TRBV28 and TRBJ1-5; D is undetermined. The germline CDR1 and CDR2 sequences are MDHEN and SYDVKM. CDR3 length: 14 residues. Deletions cut 5 bases from V and 7 bases from J, with 15 bases between. CDR3 region: CASSPIEGRQPQHF. The CDR3 bases are TGTGCCAGCAGTCCGATCGAGGGTAGACAGCCCCAGCATTTT.

V is TRBV5-8 and J is TRBJ2-1; D might be TRBD1 (6 bases). This CDR3 is built from 15 residues. Looked up from germline, CDR1 is SGHTS and CDR2 is YDEGEE. V was trimmed by 4 bases and J by 3 bases, leaving 14 bases between them. This chain's CDR3 is CASSQGQRNYNEQFF. CDR3 sequence (DNA): TGTGCCAGCAGCCAGGGGCAGAGGAACTACAATGAGCAGTTCTTC.

This clone was counted a few times. V gene TRBV30 combines with J gene TRBJ1-4; the D gene is possibly TRBD1 (5 bases). Germline V CDR1 and CDR2: GTSNPN, SVGIG (reference sequence). This CDR3 has 12 amino acids. V lost 3 bases and J lost 9, with 11 bases in between. The DNA of the CDR3 is TGTGCCTGGAGACAGGAATCGAAAAAACTGTTTTTT. It specifies CAWRQESKKLFF.

J is TRBJ2-1 and V is TRBV14; the D gene is possibly TRBD2 (5 bases). V was pared by 5 bases and J by 2 bases, with 13 bases between. The CDR3 extends over 15 amino acids. Germline V gene lookup returns CDR1 SGHDN and CDR2 FVKESK. CDR3 nucleotide sequence: TGTGCCAGCAGCTTTGGAGGTTCTACCTACAATGAGCAGTTCTTC. Amino acid sequence: CASSFGGSTYNEQFF.

This rearrangement joins TRBV28 to TRBJ1-4; tentatively, D is TRBD1 (5 bases). Germline CDR1 and CDR2: MDHEN and SYDVKM. V was trimmed by 6 bases and J by 7 bases, leaving 15 bases between them. The CDR3 sequence is 14 residues long. The CDR3: CASRPGLGGEKLFF. The CDR3, as DNA: TGTGCCAGCAGGCCGGGACTTGGGGGTGAAAAACTGTTTTTT.

The V gene is TRBV28, the J gene TRBJ2-1, with D perhaps matching TRBD2 (6 bases). The CDR3 is 15 residues long. V dropped 3 bases and J dropped 10 bases, with 19 bases sitting between them. The V gene's germline CDR1 is MDHEN and CDR2 SYDVKM. The CDR3 sequence: CASSFLLGPGGEQFF. The CDR3 DNA is TGTGCCAGCAGTTTTCTTCTGGGGCCAGGAGGGGAGCAGTTCTTC.

The chain combines TRBV5-1 with TRBJ2-7, with 8 bases fitting TRBD1. V lost 5 bases, J lost 2 bases, and 9 bases stayed unmatched. Per germline, CDR1 SGHRS and CDR2 YFSETQ. This CDR3 has 15 amino acids. The CDR3 DNA reads TGCGCCAGCAGGGGTCCCGACAGGGGCGCCTACGAGCAGTACTTC. This codes for CASRGPDRGAYEQYF.

The V and J genes are TRBV30 and TRBJ1-6; no firm D call. There are 16 residues in the CDR3. V was trimmed by 2 bases and J by 0 bases, leaving 11 bases between them. Germline lookup yields CDR1 GTSNPN and CDR2 SVGIG (reference sequence). This CDR3 reads CAWSSNSLSYNSPLHF. CDR3 DNA sequence: TGTGCCTGGAGTTCCAACAGTCTCTCCTATAATTCACCCCTCCACTTT. Drawing the rest from reference TRBV30 and TRBJ1-6, the complete variable domain is SQTIHQWPATLVQPVGSPLSLECTVEGTSNPNLYWYRQAAGRGLQLLFYSVGIGQISSEVPQNLSASRPQDRQFILSSKKLLLSDSGFYLCAWSSNSLSYNSPLHFGNGTRLTVT.

The V call is TRBV27, the J call TRBJ2-3, with 7 bases lining up with TRBD2. V lost 5 bases and J lost 1; bases outside the gene matches: 6. There are 15 residues in the CDR3. The V gene's germline CDR1 is MNHEY and CDR2 SMNVEV (reference sequence). For the CDR3, the DNA is TGTGCCAGCAGTCCCCGGGCGGGGGGCACAGATACGCAGTATTTT. Amino acids: CASSPRAGGTDTQYF.